This is a list of T cell receptor beta chains from one sample in a study of T cell responses to AZD1222 COVID-19 vaccine. The assay was immunoSEQ multiplex PCR, and TCRdb's table has in-frame clones only and misses some. The sample holds roughly 99,000 clones, approximately 89% seen once. The sample in question was peripheral blood, obtained 28 days after the second AZD1222 dose. The receptors shown here come from an adult who received the AZD1222 COVID-19 vaccine. Both conserved end residues are part of each CDR3. A D gene is named only where the DNA matches it firmly. The size field is filled for only some rows; it gives once, few, many or a size class.

CDR3	DNA	D	V	J	size
CASSRQGGQPQHF	TGTGCCAGCAGTCGACAGGGTGGTCAGCCCCAGCATTTT	TRBD1	TRBV6-2/TRBV6-3	TRBJ1-5	NA
CASSKVTGQLNYGYTF	TGTGCCAGCAGCAAAGTAACGGGACAGCTAAACTATGGCTACACCTTC	NA	TRBV21-1	TRBJ1-2	NA
CASSLPLYEQYF	TGTGCCAGCAGCCTCCCCCTATACGAGCAGTACTTC	NA	TRBV5-5	TRBJ2-7	NA
CASSFLRGNTEAFF	TGTGCCAGCAGTTTTCTTAGGGGAAACACTGAAGCTTTCTTT	NA	TRBV28	TRBJ1-1	NA
CASSEMAGGTREQFF	TGTGCCAGCAGTGAGATGGCGGGAGGTACGCGAGAGCAGTTCTTC	TRBD2	TRBV2	TRBJ2-1	NA
CASSLTGTGIRNQPQHF	TGTGCCAGCTCACTAACGGGGACAGGGATTCGCAATCAGCCCCAGCATTTT	TRBD1	TRBV18	TRBJ1-5	NA
CASSLITGSYNEQFF	TGCGCCAGCAGCTTGATTACAGGCTCCTACAATGAGCAGTTCTTC	NA	TRBV5-1	TRBJ2-1	NA
CASSYGGGGSSYEQYF	TGTGCCAGCAGCTACGGGGGAGGGGGAAGCTCCTACGAGCAGTACTTC	NA	TRBV3-1/TRBV3-2	TRBJ2-7	NA
CASSWFMGGSRGYTF	TGTGCCAGCAGTTGGTTTATGGGGGGGTCCCGTGGCTACACCTTC	NA	TRBV28	TRBJ1-2	NA
CASSQGIQGSGNTIYF	TGTGCCAGCAGCCAAGGCATACAGGGATCTGGAAACACCATATATTTT	NA	TRBV4-2	TRBJ1-3	NA
CASMGTSGEKLFF	TGTGCCAGCATGGGAACGTCGGGGGAAAAACTGTTTTTT	NA	TRBV6-6	TRBJ1-4	NA
CASSRAHEQFF	TGTGCCAGCAGCAGGGCGCATGAGCAGTTCTTC	NA	TRBV7-8	TRBJ2-1	once
CASSVGLAGAGEQFF	TGTGCCAGCAGCGTAGGACTAGCGGGAGCGGGTGAGCAGTTCTTC	TRBD2	TRBV9	TRBJ2-1	NA
CASSPSTAVSGNTIYF	TGTGCCAGCTCACCTTCCACAGCGGTCTCTGGAAACACCATATATTTT	NA	TRBV18	TRBJ1-3	NA
CASSLGLAGVTDTQYF	TGTGCCAGCAGCTTGGGACTAGCGGGAGTAACAGATACGCAGTATTTT	TRBD2	TRBV7-2	TRBJ2-3	once
CASSSNPNQPQHF	TGTGCCAGCAGCTCCAACCCAAATCAGCCCCAGCATTTT	NA	TRBV11-1	TRBJ1-5	NA
CASSSLHGYTF	TGTGCCAGCTCCTCGCTTCATGGCTACACCTTC	NA	TRBV12-3/TRBV12-4	TRBJ1-2	NA
CASSPDRPFIQYF	TGCGCCAGCAGCCCGGACAGACCCTTCATTCAGTACTTC	NA	TRBV5-1	TRBJ2-4	NA
CATSRGESQPQHF	TGTGCCACCAGTCGGGGTGAGAGTCAGCCCCAGCATTTT	NA	TRBV24-1	TRBJ1-5	NA
CASSLGGRMNTEAFF	TGTGCCAGCAGTTTAGGAGGAAGGATGAACACTGAAGCTTTCTTT	NA	TRBV28	TRBJ1-1	NA
CASSLLSSGIANEQFF	TGCGCCAGCAGCTTGCTAAGTAGCGGGATTGCCAATGAGCAGTTCTTC	TRBD2	TRBV5-1	TRBJ2-1	NA
CASSLDGTGPYEQYF	TGCGCCAGCAGCTTGGATGGGACAGGGCCATACGAGCAGTACTTC	TRBD1	TRBV5-1	TRBJ2-7	NA
CASSRTGGAGETQYF	TGTGCCAGCAGCAGGACAGGGGGCGCGGGAGAGACCCAGTACTTC	TRBD1	TRBV5-4	TRBJ2-5	NA